These T cell receptor beta chains were read from a single sample in a study of cytotoxic CD8 clonotypes in ibrutinib-treated CLL. The repertoire was sequenced with immunoSEQ multiplex PCR; TCRdb's copy has only in-frame clones and lacks some. The repertoire holds almost 45,000 clones, with almost 70% as singletons. The specimen comprised PBMCs, sampled after 12 months of ibrutinib treatment. These TCRs come from a human donor with chronic lymphocytic leukemia. The conserved cysteine and the conserved F or W are not part of the CDR3 here. The order of the fields is CDR3 protein, V gene, J gene.

CDR3: ASSPRSRGEYGYT; V: TRBV18; J: TRBJ1-2
CDR3: ASSVGISTDTQY; V: TRBV9; J: TRBJ2-3
CDR3: ASSLPDREPGRGYT; V: TRBV5-6; J: TRBJ1-2
CDR3: ASSQDRRGEKLF; V: TRBV4-1; J: TRBJ1-4
CDR3: ASSELPTDTEAF; V: TRBV6-1; J: TRBJ1-1
CDR3: ASSQVDRNEQF; V: TRBV4-1; J: TRBJ2-1
CDR3: ASSPRGEKTQY; V: TRBV5-6; J: TRBJ2-5
CDR3: ASSQGASGRTDTQY; V: TRBV4-2; J: TRBJ2-3
CDR3: ASSHGTDNEQF; V: TRBV18; J: TRBJ2-1
CDR3: SVLDRAGNTIY; V: TRBV29-1; J: TRBJ1-3
CDR3: ASSNRKGYGRANEQF; V: TRBV21-1; J: TRBJ2-1
CDR3: ASKPYGASYEQY; V: TRBV6-4; J: TRBJ2-7
CDR3: ASSFRGTDTQY; V: TRBV7-9; J: TRBJ2-3
CDR3: ATRGTSALSVSYNEQF; V: TRBV15; J: TRBJ2-1
CDR3: ASSAGTTSTDTQY; V: TRBV9; J: TRBJ2-3
CDR3: ASSQERSGYEQY; V: TRBV4-2; J: TRBJ2-7
CDR3: ASSLVRGTDTQY; V: TRBV7-2; J: TRBJ2-3
CDR3: ASSKTGTRIGAGHTDTQY; V: TRBV11-3; J: TRBJ2-3
CDR3: AWGGQGLYYGYT; V: TRBV30; J: TRBJ1-2
CDR3: AWSPRGKLF; V: TRBV30; J: TRBJ1-4
CDR3: ASSLGRGQGSYEQY; V: TRBV11-1; J: TRBJ2-7
CDR3: ASSQGFTGAAF; V: TRBV14; J: TRBJ1-1
CDR3: ASSPRGLNTEAF; V: TRBV27; J: TRBJ1-1
CDR3: SGSGQGAYNEQF; V: TRBV29-1; J: TRBJ2-1
CDR3: ASSNQGQGNNNEQF; V: TRBV5-1; J: TRBJ2-1
CDR3: ASRAQGEDEKLF; V: TRBV19; J: TRBJ1-4
CDR3: ASSLGGGNTEAF; V: TRBV11-2; J: TRBJ1-1
CDR3: ASSWTSGENNEQF; V: TRBV19; J: TRBJ2-1
CDR3: ASSLWGGQETQY; V: TRBV28; J: TRBJ2-5
CDR3: ASSSGHQETQY; V: TRBV27; J: TRBJ2-5
CDR3: ASSYTRNQETQY; V: TRBV7-2; J: TRBJ2-5
CDR3: ASSTWGLAYQETQY; V: TRBV5-6; J: TRBJ2-5
CDR3: ASSTGLTGNEQY; V: TRBV19; J: TRBJ2-7
CDR3: ASSLLSSGSYLTDTQY; V: TRBV27; J: TRBJ2-3
CDR3: ASSLGRVQETQY; V: TRBV11-1; J: TRBJ2-5
CDR3: ASSHYTGQAYEQY; V: TRBV11-2; J: TRBJ2-7
CDR3: ASSPPERRREQY; V: TRBV18; J: TRBJ2-7
CDR3: ASSLGLSSYEQY; V: TRBV5-1; J: TRBJ2-7
CDR3: ASSPLGGNYGYT; V: TRBV4-2; J: TRBJ1-2
CDR3: ASNLDGNNQPQH; V: TRBV6-1; J: TRBJ1-5
CDR3: ASSNPFWTTGDTQY; V: TRBV19; J: TRBJ2-3
CDR3: ASSSEGARTEAF; V: TRBV28; J: TRBJ1-1
CDR3: ASSVTGGRNTIY; V: TRBV2; J: TRBJ1-3
CDR3: ASSTLLGQAGENEQF; V: TRBV11-2; J: TRBJ2-1
CDR3: ASSRDTGTDEKLF; V: TRBV5-4; J: TRBJ1-4
CDR3: SARGGVETQY; V: TRBV29-1; J: TRBJ2-5
CDR3: ASRFDSTDTQY; V: TRBV5-6; J: TRBJ2-3
CDR3: AGGLAMNEQF; V: TRBV2; J: TRBJ2-1
CDR3: ASSIAGAAGNQPQH; V: TRBV19; J: TRBJ1-5
CDR3: SVGERESPLH; V: TRBV29-1; J: TRBJ1-6
CDR3: ASSVGGVKKGGNTIY; V: TRBV9; J: TRBJ1-3
CDR3: ATSRGGEINQPQH; V: TRBV15; J: TRBJ1-5
CDR3: ASSLGNQPQH; V: TRBV28; J: TRBJ1-5
CDR3: ASSGQGGTEAF; V: TRBV4-1; J: TRBJ1-1
CDR3: ASSPGTELMALH; V: TRBV7-8; J: TRBJ1-6